One T cell receptor (beta chain) is described in this entry. This receptor's antigen is unknown. No much larger clone exists at a distance of one base, and base qualities are not known. The immunoSEQ Assay, a bias-controlled multiplex PCR, was used to amplify TCRbeta CDR3 regions from genomic DNA. In the authors' own workflow: The number of nucleated cells in each sample was estimated from the amplification of reference gene primers within the assay. Sequence reads were collapsed and filtered to measure the absolute abundance of every unique TCRbeta CDR3 rearrangement. For each sample, productive Simpson clonality was calculated by taking the square root of Simpson's diversity index across productive rearrangements. Not all clones reach the TCRdb copy of this immuneACCESS table, which keeps in-frame sequences only. Checked studies attribute under half of the gap to unresolved V genes and leave the rest unexplained. The V and J calls and clone size are taken from that table; D and trimming were inferred from the DNA. Here the sample has 65,000 to 85,000 clones; about 73% occur a single time. 5.7% of the sample belongs to the ten largest clones.

Each collaborating institution followed its own protocols to collect whole blood in K2EDTA tubes. For TCRbeta analysis, collaborators shipped samples in one of three forms: frozen whole blood, isolated PBMCs, or DNA extracted from either of those sample types. The CDR3 measures 15 amino acids from cysteine to phenylalanine. This entry keeps only the CDR3 DNA: 45 bases, framed from base 1. CDR1 and CDR2, per the germline V gene (reference sequence), are SEHNR and FQNEAQ. V and J are truncated by 1 base and 2 bases respectively, leaving an intervening sequence of 10 bases. This specimen comes from a study of blood T cell repertoires in COVID-19 (dated by TCRdb to the early 2020s). As for the study more broadly: The collaborator samples originated in the United States, Italy and Spain and spanned the acute and convalescent phases of COVID-19. A freely available public database, intended as a resource for researchers studying the immune response to SARS-CoV-2, is where the repertoires were released. Sample metadata almost always included a de-identified subject ID, COVID-19 status, age in years and sex. Where available, HLA class I and class II types were obtained from metadata supplied by the sample provider rather than from assay-based typing. The material from the prospective study consisted of cDNA or gDNA derived from T cells, B-cell-depleted T cells, or PBMCs. Samples were obtained from the ongoing ImmuneRACE study (first 160 participants) and from 950 to 1,500 subjects provided by 6 global collaborators. Subjects who had been exposed to COVID-19, were actively infected with it, or had recovered from it provided the deeply sampled blood TCRbeta repertoires that made up the dataset.

Study-level results and caveats: Clinical and demographic metadata were provided uncurated, with the amount varying by source and participant.

The chain couples TRBV7-9 to TRBJ2-3, and perhaps TRBD2 as D gene, on 6 matching bases. Sequenced: peripheral blood. The receptor was isolated from a man between 45 and 60 years old with active or convalescent COVID-19. The DNA sequence reads TGTGCCAGCAGCTTAGGCGGGGCTGACACAGATACGCAGTATTTT. Its protein is CASSLGGADTDTQYF.